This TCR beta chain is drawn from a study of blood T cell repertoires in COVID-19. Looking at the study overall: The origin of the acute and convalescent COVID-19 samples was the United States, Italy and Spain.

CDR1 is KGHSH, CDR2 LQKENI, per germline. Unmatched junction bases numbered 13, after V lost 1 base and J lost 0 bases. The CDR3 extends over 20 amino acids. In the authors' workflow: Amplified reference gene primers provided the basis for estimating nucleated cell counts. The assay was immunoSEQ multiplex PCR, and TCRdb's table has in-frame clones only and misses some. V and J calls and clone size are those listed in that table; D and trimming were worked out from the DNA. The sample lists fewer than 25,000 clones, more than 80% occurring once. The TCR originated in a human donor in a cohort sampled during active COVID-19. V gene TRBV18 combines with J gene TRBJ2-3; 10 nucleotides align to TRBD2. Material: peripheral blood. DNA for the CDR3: TGTGCCAGCTCACCACAGCCCTTAGCGGGGGGCCATGAAAGCACAGATACGCAGTATTTT. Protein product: CASSPQPLAGGHESTDTQYF.